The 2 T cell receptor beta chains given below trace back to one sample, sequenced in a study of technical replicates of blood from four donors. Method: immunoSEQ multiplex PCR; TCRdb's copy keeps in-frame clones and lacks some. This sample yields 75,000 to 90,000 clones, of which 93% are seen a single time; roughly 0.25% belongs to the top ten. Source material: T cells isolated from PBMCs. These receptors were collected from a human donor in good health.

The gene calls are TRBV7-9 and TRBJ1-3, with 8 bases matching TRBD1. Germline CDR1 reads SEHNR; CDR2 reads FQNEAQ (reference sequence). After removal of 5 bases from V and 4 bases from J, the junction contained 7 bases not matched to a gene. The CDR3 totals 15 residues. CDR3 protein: CASSPQGAQGNTIYF. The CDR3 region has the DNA TGTGCCAGCAGCCCCCAGGGGGCGCAAGGAAACACCATATATTTT. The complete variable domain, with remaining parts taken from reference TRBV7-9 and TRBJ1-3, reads DTGVSQNPRHKITKRGQNVTFRCDPISEHNRLYWYRQTLGQGPEFLTYFQNEAQLEKSRLLSDRFSAERPKGSFSTLEIQRTEQGDSAMYLCASSPQGAQGNTIYFGEGSWLTVV.

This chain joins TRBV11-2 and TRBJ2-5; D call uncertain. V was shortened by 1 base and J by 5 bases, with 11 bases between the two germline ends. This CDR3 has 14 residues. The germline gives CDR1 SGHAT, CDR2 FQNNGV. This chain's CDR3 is CASSLAQTRETQYF. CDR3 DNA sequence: TGTGCCAGCAGCTTAGCCCAGACCAGGGAGACCCAGTACTTC.